This TCR beta chain originates from a study of Tregs in tolerant kidney transplant recipients. Worth noting for this clone: The read falls 3 residues short of the CDR3 end, and the missing part is taken from the germline J gene.

The ends were cut back, 3 bases at V and 5 bases at J, with 16 bases in the middle. Germline values: CDR1 LNHDA, CDR2 SQIVND (reference sequence). There are 15 residues in the CDR3. The protocol was immunoSEQ multiplex PCR, while the TCRdb copy is restricted to in-frame clones and leaves out a portion. The sample's table shows 960 or so clones. The nonmyeloablative bone marrow transplants came from related graft donors, with transient mixed chimerism. Sequenced material: CD4+ T cells from blood (PBMCs), taken approximately 15 months after the transplant. V gene TRBV19 combines with J gene TRBJ1-2, with D possibly matching TRBD1 (5 bases). The receptor's source is a human patient who received a combined kidney and bone marrow transplant. Some T cells may originate from the graft donor. The CDR3 sequence: CASSIGAGNRYGYTF. The CDR3 DNA, read in part, is TGTGCCAGTAGTATTGGGGCAGGGAATAGATATGGC.